Listed below are T cell receptor beta chains from one sample, sequenced in a study of OX40 agonist ivuxolimab in advanced cancers. TCRdb keeps only in-frame clones here, not all; method: immunoSEQ multiplex PCR. The data contain some 79,000 clones, about 93% of them singletons. Material: CD4+ or CD8+ T cells sorted from blood, obtained in a trial of the OX40 agonist ivuxolimab. The receptor source for this set is an adult with an advanced solid tumor such as melanoma, head and neck, liver or kidney cancer. CDR3s include the opening cysteine and the closing phenylalanine or tryptophan. A D gene is named only where the DNA matches it firmly. Clone size appears in some rows only: once, few, many, or a class for an expanded clone.

d_gene,len,v_gene,j_gene,abundance,CDR3nt,CDR3aa
.,14,TRBV7-2,TRBJ1-4,.,TGTGCCAGCAGCTTAGCAGGGCATGGAGAAAAACTGTTTTTT,CASSLAGHGEKLFF
.,16,TRBV11-2,TRBJ2-1,.,TGTGCCAGCAGCTTTGTTCTAGGGGGCTCCTACAATGAGCAGTTCTTC,CASSFVLGGSYNEQFF
TRBD1,16,TRBV7-9,TRBJ1-4,.,TGTGCCAGCAGCAAAAGACAGGGGGTGACTAATGAAAAACTGTTTTTT,CASSKRQGVTNEKLFF
.,16,TRBV6-5,TRBJ1-4,.,TGTGCCAGCAGTTACTCGGGGGAAACAACTAATGAAAAACTGTTTTTT,CASSYSGETTNEKLFF
TRBD1,14,TRBV10-3,TRBJ2-5,once,TGTGCCATCGGGTCGGGACAGGGTGAAGAGACCCAGTACTTC,CAIGSGQGEETQYF
TRBD1,18,TRBV2,TRBJ2-6,.,TGTGCCAGCAGACGGACAGGGACGACGAGCTCTGGGGCCAACGTCCTGACTTTC,CASRRTGTTSSGANVLTF
.,14,TRBV6-1,TRBJ2-2,.,TGTGCCAGCAGGTGGGCTAGCCTGGCAGGGGAGCTGTTTTTT,CASRWASLAGELFF
.,14,TRBV10-3,TRBJ2-3,.,TGTGCCATCAGCTTACAGGGATACACAGATACGCAGTATTTT,CAISLQGYTDTQYF
TRBD1,17,TRBV19,TRBJ1-3,.,TGTGCTTCGGGAGGGACAGGGGTCCAGTTCGCTGGAAACACCATATATTTT,CASGGTGVQFAGNTIYF
TRBD2,13,TRBV30,TRBJ2-7,.,TGTGCCTGGGGACGGCAGGGAGGGTCCGAGCAGTACTTC,CAWGRQGGSEQYF
.,15,TRBV5-8,TRBJ1-5,.,TGTGCCAGCAGCTTGGGGGGACACGCGGCTATGCCCCAGCATTTT,CASSLGGHAAMPQHF
.,14,TRBV7-9,TRBJ1-1,.,TGTGCCAGCAGCTTATCAGCTATGAACACTGAAGCTTTCTTT,CASSLSAMNTEAFF
TRBD1,14,TRBV5-4,TRBJ2-5,.,TGTGCCAGCAGCCCCCAGGGGGTCGGTGAGACCCAGTACTTC,CASSPQGVGETQYF
.,16,TRBV19,TRBJ2-3,.,TGTGCCAGTAGTATGCCGGGGAGCTATAGCACAGATACGCAGTATTTT,CASSMPGSYSTDTQYF
.,13,TRBV7-9,TRBJ1-4,once,TGTGCCAGCAGCTTAGTCGTGGGTGAAAAACTGTTTTTT,CASSLVVGEKLFF
TRBD1,15,TRBV2,TRBJ1-5,.,TGTGCCAGTACGGGACAGGGCAATAGCAATCAGCCCCAGCATTTT,CASTGQGNSNQPQHF
.,14,TRBV6-5,TRBJ1-5,few,TGTGCCAGCAGTTACGTGGGGGGCGATCAGCCCCAGCATTTT,CASSYVGGDQPQHF
TRBD1,14,TRBV9,TRBJ1-2,.,TGTGCCAGCAGCGACGACAGGGGTTCTTTCGGCTACACCTTC,CASSDDRGSFGYTF
TRBD1,21,TRBV5-3,TRBJ2-3,.,TGTGCCAGAAGCCCGTATTACTCCGGGACAGGCCGTCATATCAGCACAGATACGCAGTATTTT,CARSPYYSGTGRHISTDTQYF
.,12,TRBV7-9,TRBJ1-5,.,TGTGCCAGCAGCTTCGAAAGACAGCCCCAGCATTTT,CASSFERQPQHF
.,14,TRBV2,TRBJ2-7,.,TGTGCCAGCAGTGAAAGGCGGGACAGCGCAGATCAGTACTTC,CASSERRDSADQYF
.,15,TRBV5-1,TRBJ1-1,.,TGCGCCAGCAGCTTGGACCCGGCGATGAACACTGAAGCTTTCTTT,CASSLDPAMNTEAFF
TRBD1,16,TRBV11-2,TRBJ1-4,.,TGTGCCAGCAGCTACGCAGGGGGCGCTTCTGGTGAAAAACTGTTTTTT,CASSYAGGASGEKLFF
.,18,TRBV25-1,TRBJ2-3,once,TGTGCCAGCAGTACCCTTCAAGCGGGCGCGGCACCTACAGATACGCAGTATTTT,CASSTLQAGAAPTDTQYF
.,12,TRBV2,TRBJ2-7,.,TGTGCCAGCGTCCGACAGTCCTACGAGCAGTACTTC,CASVRQSYEQYF
.,14,TRBV7-2,TRBJ2-7,.,TGTGCCAGCAGCTTAGACGGGGCGGCCTACGAGCAGTACTTC,CASSLDGAAYEQYF
.,10,TRBV9,TRBJ2-3,.,TGTGCCGGGAGCACAGATACGCAGTATTTT,CAGSTDTQYF
TRBD2,13,TRBV2,TRBJ2-7,.,TGTGCCAGCCGTCCCCCCAGCGGGAACGAGCAGTACTTC,CASRPPSGNEQYF
TRBD1,20,TRBV6-8,TRBJ1-5,.,TGTGCCAGCAGTTACAATTGGATCAGGGACAGGAGAAATAGCAATCAGCCCCAGCATTTT,CASSYNWIRDRRNSNQPQHF
TRBD1,16,TRBV6-1,TRBJ2-3,.,TGTGCCAGCAGTGAAGCATCGGACAGGCCCACAGATACGCAGTATTTT,CASSEASDRPTDTQYF